This entry describes one T cell receptor (beta chain). V was trimmed by 2 bases and J by 2 bases, leaving 10 bases between them. The CDR3 is 14 residues long. CDR1 and CDR2 from the germline V gene are MNHNS and SASEGT. The data stem from a study of blood T cell repertoires in COVID-19. Study as a whole: Spain, Italy and the United States supplied samples that represented acute and convalescent COVID-19.

Measured with immunoSEQ multiplex PCR; TCRdb has only the in-frame clones, and not every one. This table has hundreds of thousands of clones, about nine tenths appearing once. This receptor was identified in a woman aged 25 to 39 with active or convalescent COVID-19. The sequencing input was peripheral blood. The V and J genes are TRBV6-1 and TRBJ2-7; no clear D gene. The CDR3 region is CASSEYVAPYEQYF. The CDR3 DNA sequence: TGTGCCAGCAGTGAATACGTGGCCCCCTACGAGCAGTACTTC.